Each of the 7 T cell receptor beta chains below was sequenced from the same sample in a study of T cell responses to AZD1222 COVID-19 vaccine. Sequencing used immunoSEQ multiplex PCR; TCRdb keeps in-frame clones, though not all of them. The sample lists 150,000 or so clones; 90% to 95% were seen once. Here the sequenced sample was peripheral blood, taken on day 0 of AZD1222 vaccination. These receptors all come from an adult in good health.

This clone was recorded only once. This chain links TRBV4-1 with TRBJ1-2, with D uncertain. The CDR3 loop spans 14 amino acids. V shed 3 bases and J shed 8 bases, with 16 bases lying between them. Germline assignment: CDR1 MGHRA and CDR2 YSYEKL. CDR3 bases: TGCGCCAGCAGCCATGTCCCTAGGCAGGACGGCTACACCTTC. It specifies CASSHVPRQDGYTF.

The gene calls are TRBV28 and TRBJ1-5; D perhaps matches TRBD1 (5 bases). Germline CDR1 reads MDHEN; CDR2 reads SYDVKM. Trimming took off 7 bases at V and 7 bases at J, with 20 bases between the two ends. CDR3 length: 15 amino acids. The CDR3 loop reads CASTAPGWGEQPQHF. CDR3 bases: TGTGCCAGCACTGCCCCCGGGTGGGGGGAACAGCCCCAGCATTTT.

J is TRBJ2-3 and V is TRBV11-3; D not resolved. The CDR3 loop spans 14 amino acids. The germline CDR1 and CDR2 sequences are SGHNT and YENEEA. The V end was cut by 1 base, the J end by 2 bases, with 7 bases between. CDR3 in DNA: TGTGCCAGCAGCTTAGGCCCAGCCACAGATACGCAGTATTTT. Encoded protein: CASSLGPATDTQYF.

The V gene is TRBV5-1, the J gene TRBJ2-7; D is ambiguous. V was cut by 1 base and J by 3 bases, with 5 bases left in between. Germline CDR1 reads SGHRS; CDR2 reads YFSETQ. This CDR3 contains 12 residues. In DNA form, the CDR3 reads TGCGCCAGCAGCTTGTCTGGCTACGAGCAGTACTTC. Translating gives CASSLSGYEQYF. The complete variable domain, with remaining parts taken from reference TRBV5-1 and TRBJ2-7, reads KAGVTQTPRYLIKTRGQQVTLSCSPISGHRSVSWYQQTPGQGLQFLFEYFSETQRNKGNFPGRFSGRQFSNSRSEMNVSTLELGDSALYLCASSLSGYEQYFGPGTRLTVT.

J is TRBJ1-6 and V is TRBV5-4, with D possibly TRBD1 on 5 matching bases. Germline V gene sequence: CDR1 SGHNT, CDR2 YYREEE (reference sequence). This CDR3 is 13 amino acids long. With 3 bases removed from V and 9 bases from J, the gap between germline ends came to 10 bases. Here the CDR3 reads CASSSETVSPLHF. The CDR3 DNA reads TGTGCCAGCAGCTCGGAGACAGTTTCACCCCTCCACTTT.

The V and J genes are TRBV10-1 and TRBJ2-7, with TRBD1 matching 8 bases. Trimming took 2 bases from V and 7 from J; bases not matched to a gene: 19. This CDR3 comprises 18 residues. Germline CDR1 WNHNN, CDR2 SYGVQD (reference sequence). The CDR3 DNA sequence: TGCGCCAGCAGTGAGCAACCCTGGGGGACAGGAAGACCAGGGGAGCAGTACTTC. Its protein is CASSEQPWGTGRPGEQYF.

The chain employs TRBV9 and TRBJ2-5; 14 bases line up with TRBD2. Germline CDR1 reads SGDLS; CDR2 reads YYNGEE. The CDR3 totals 15 residues. V lost 4 bases and J lost 7; bases outside the gene matches: 6. Here the CDR3 reads CASSPGLAGAGTQYF. The DNA of the CDR3 is TGTGCCAGCAGCCCGGGACTAGCGGGAGCAGGGACCCAGTACTTC.